This entry lists 5 T cell receptor beta chains sequenced from one sample in a study of blood T cell repertoires in COVID-19. Sequenced by immunoSEQ multiplex PCR; TCRdb stores in-frame clones only, minus some. Here the sample spans tens of thousands of clones, around 83% being singletons. The sample comprised peripheral blood. The source of these receptors is a human donor with acute or convalescent COVID-19. The donor label of this sample is uncertain.

This clone came up a few times. The chain employs TRBV30 and TRBJ2-3, with 9 bases identical to TRBD2. The germline gives CDR1 GTSNPN, CDR2 SVGIG (reference sequence). J was trimmed by 6 bases and V by 3 bases; bases with no gene match: 7. This CDR3 has 14 amino acids. CDR3 amino acids: CAWRGFSGSDTQYF. The CDR3 nucleotides are TGTGCCTGGAGAGGATTTAGCGGGAGTGATACGCAGTATTTT.

The CDR3 region has the DNA TGTGCCAGCAGTCAGGCCCTACAAACTAACTATGGCTACACCTTC. This translates into CASSQALQTNYGYTF. J is TRBJ1-2 and V is TRBV2; D not certain. The CDR3 runs 15 residues. V lost 5 bases to trimming and J lost 0 bases, with 13 bases between them. The germline gives CDR1 SNHLY, CDR2 FYNNEI.

The chain combines TRBV28 with TRBJ1-1, with D perhaps TRBD1 (5 bases). CDR1 and CDR2 from the germline V gene are MDHEN and SYDVKM. V was pared by 1 base and J by 3 bases, with 12 bases between. This CDR3 spans 15 amino acids. CDR3: CASSLSQGGYTEAFF. For the CDR3, the DNA is TGTGCCAGCAGTTTATCCCAGGGAGGCTACACTGAAGCTTTCTTT.

This clone was counted only a few times. The gene calls are TRBV10-3 and TRBJ1-5; TRBD1 might be the D (6 bases). V was trimmed by 2 bases and J by 5 bases, leaving 13 bases between them. Germline V gives CDR1 ENHRY, CDR2 SYGVKD. The CDR3 runs 15 residues. CDR3 bases: TGTGCCATCAGTGAGGGGGGGGCGATTCATCAGCCCCAGCATTTT. Its protein product is CAISEGGAIHQPQHF.

V gene TRBV7-9 combines with J gene TRBJ2-1; D remains unclear. Germline CDR1 SEHNR, CDR2 FQNEAQ (reference sequence). CDR3 length equals 14 residues. V was shortened by 1 base and J by 0 bases, with 4 bases between the two germline ends. In DNA form, the CDR3 reads TGTGCCAGCAGCTTAGGCGGCTCCTACAATGAGCAGTTCTTC. Residues: CASSLGGSYNEQFF. Based on the CDR3 plus reference TRBV7-9 and TRBJ2-1, the full variable domain is DTGVSQNPRHKITKRGQNVTFRCDPISEHNRLYWYRQTLGQGPEFLTYFQNEAQLEKSRLLSDRFSAERPKGSFSTLEIQRTEQGDSAMYLCASSLGGSYNEQFFGPGTRLTVL.